The present T cell receptor (beta chain) was sequenced within a study of Ad26.COV2.S vaccination and SARS-CoV-2 variants. Whole-study findings and limits: Spike-specific TCR breadth in vaccine recipients exceeded that seen in placebo recipients. Vaccine and placebo recipients had comparable breadth of non-spike TCRs. Possible underestimation of total T cell responses by the TCR breadth and depth analyses was noted.

Treatment given: about 20 received Ad26.COV2.S at low or high dose, single or two shots; roughly 5 received placebo; per-sample allocation not given. The samples date from day 63 after the first vaccine or placebo injection. Built on an Ad26 vector, the vaccine expressed Wuhan-strain SARS-CoV-2 spike. CDR3 length: 14 amino acids. Per the germline V gene, CDR1 is SNHLY and CDR2 is FYNNEI. The V end lost 6 bases, the J end lost 4 bases, and 13 bases lay between the germline ends. Data came from immunoSEQ multiplex PCR; TCRdb stores just in-frame clones and leaves some out. The table lists some 420,000 clones, around 87% of them singletons. In regard to this clone: Antigen specificity is unknown.

The sequencing used peripheral blood, collected in a trial of Ad26.COV2.S vaccine versus placebo. The chain joins TRBV2 to TRBJ1-5; D might be TRBD1 (5 bases). The receptor's source is a person between 18 and 60 years old who received the Ad26.COV2.S COVID-19 vaccine or a placebo. The DNA for the CDR3 is TGTGCCAGCAGCGGGACCGGGCTAAATCAGCCCCAGCATTTT. Amino acid sequence: CASSGTGLNQPQHF.